Listed below are T cell receptor beta chains from one sample, sequenced in a study of blood T cell repertoires in COVID-19. Profiled with immunoSEQ multiplex PCR; TCRdb holds only in-frame clones, not every one. The sample carries 50,000 to 65,000 clones, roughly 76% recorded once. The sequenced material came from peripheral blood. The source of these receptors is a woman aged 60-75 years with acute or convalescent COVID-19. The CDR3 runs from the conserved cysteine through the conserved F or W. D genes are given only for firm matches. Clone size appears in some rows only: once, few, many, or a class for an expanded clone.

TRBJ2-7,-,TRBD1,TRBV3-1/TRBV3-2,TGTGCCAGCAGCGAAACAGGGGACGAGCAGTACTTC,CASSETGDEQYF
TRBJ1-1,once,-,TRBV9,TGTGCCAGCAGCGTAGCGACAGGTGGCGGAGCTTTCTTT,CASSVATGGGAFF
TRBJ2-7,-,-,TRBV20-1,TGCAGTGCCCTAAGTCTGGACGAGCAGTACTTC,CSALSLDEQYF
TRBJ1-1,once,-,TRBV2,TGTGCCGGCCCAGGATCCCTGGAAACTGAAGCTTTCTTT,CAGPGSLETEAFF
TRBJ1-6,-,-,TRBV6-1,TGTGCCAGCAGTGGGGGGGACGGGGCCCTCGCGTATAATTCACCCCTCCACTTT,CASSGGDGALAYNSPLHF
TRBJ1-1,-,TRBD1,TRBV7-2,TGTGCCAGCAGCTCCCGACAGGGATTAGGGGAAGCTTTCTTT,CASSSRQGLGEAFF
TRBJ1-6,-,TRBD1,TRBV7-9,TGTGCCAGCAGCTTAGCCGGGACAGGCTCTGCCCTCCACTTT,CASSLAGTGSALHF
TRBJ1-1,-,-,TRBV30,TGTGCCTGGAGTGTACAGGGCAGTGAAGCTTTCTTT,CAWSVQGSEAFF
TRBJ1-2,once,-,TRBV6-5,TGTGCCAGCAGTTACTCAGCAGGGGCCGTTAATGGCTACACCTTC,CASSYSAGAVNGYTF
TRBJ1-1,-,-,TRBV5-4,TGTGCCAGCACCCTTGGGGGCGGGAGGTTGGCCACTGAAGCTTTCTTT,CASTLGGGRLATEAFF
TRBJ1-1,once,-,TRBV12-3/TRBV12-4,TGTGCCAGCAGTTTAGCGCTTCAGGAAGCTTTCTTT,CASSLALQEAFF
TRBJ2-7,-,TRBD1,TRBV6-1,TGTGCCAGCAGTGAAGGGCAGGGGGCGAACAGCGAGCAGTACTTC,CASSEGQGANSEQYF
TRBJ1-2,-,-,TRBV5-1,TGCGCCAGCAGCCATGGGAATGCGGGAGACAGTGGCTACACCTTC,CASSHGNAGDSGYTF
TRBJ1-5,once,TRBD1,TRBV2,TGTGCCAGCAGTTTTGACAGGGCTGCGCTGAGCAATCAGCCCCAGCATTTT,CASSFDRAALSNQPQHF
TRBJ2-3,-,TRBD2,TRBV6-6,TGTGCCAGCAGTTGGACTAGCGTTCTCACAGATACGCAGTATTTT,CASSWTSVLTDTQYF
TRBJ1-2,-,-,TRBV12-3/TRBV12-4,TGTGCCAGCAGTTTAGCAGGGGCTTGGGGCTACACCTTC,CASSLAGAWGYTF
TRBJ2-2,few,TRBD1,TRBV11-2,TGTGCCAGCGGGGGACAGGGGCCCGGGGAGCTGTTTTTT,CASGGQGPGELFF
TRBJ2-7,-,-,TRBV2,TGTGCCAGCAGTGAAGACAGTCGGACAGTCTTC,CASSEDSRTVF
TRBJ1-2,-,-,TRBV30,TGTGCCTGGAGTGATCAACAGTACTATGGCTACACCTTC,CAWSDQQYYGYTF
TRBJ2-7,once,TRBD1,TRBV6-5,TGTGCCAGCACCCGGGACAGAGCCTACGAGCAGTACTTC,CASTRDRAYEQYF
TRBJ2-5,-,TRBD1,TRBV7-9,TGTGCCAGCAGGACCGGGACAGGGGATGAGACCCAGTACTTC,CASRTGTGDETQYF
TRBJ1-6,-,-,TRBV25-1,TGTGCCAGCAGTTCGTTAAATTCACCCCTCCACTTT,CASSSLNSPLHF
TRBJ2-1,once,-,TRBV11-2,TGTGCCAGCAGCCCGAACGCGAATAGCGCCAATGAGCAGTTCTTC,CASSPNANSANEQFF
TRBJ1-2,few,TRBD1,TRBV6-5,TGTGCCAGCAGTTTCTCCGGGACAGCTTATGGCTACACCTTC,CASSFSGTAYGYTF
TRBJ2-3,-,TRBD2,TRBV14,TGTGCCAGCAGCCAGTTAGCGGGGGGCACAGATACGCAGTATTTT,CASSQLAGGTDTQYF
TRBJ1-6,-,-,TRBV13,TGTGCCAGCAGCTTAGAGCTTTCACCCCTCCACTTT,CASSLELSPLHF
TRBJ2-1,few,-,TRBV13,TGTGCCAGCAGCTTACCGGGACTCACATCCTACAATGAGCAGTTCTTC,CASSLPGLTSYNEQFF
TRBJ1-1,-,-,TRBV3-1/TRBV3-2,TGTGCCAGCAGCCTTTTACAGGTAAACACTGAAGCTTTCTTT,CASSLLQVNTEAFF
TRBJ1-1,-,-,TRBV7-8,TGTGCCAGCAGCTTACCAGACATGCGGAGGACTGAAGCTTTCTTT,CASSLPDMRRTEAFF
TRBJ1-6,-,-,TRBV3-1/TRBV3-2,TGTGCCAGCAGCCAAACCCAGGCTAGGGGACCCCTCCACTTT,CASSQTQARGPLHF
TRBJ1-1,-,-,TRBV11-1,TGTGCCAGCAGCTTAGGAACGTCAGGACAGCGGGCTTTCTTT,CASSLGTSGQRAFF
TRBJ2-1,-,TRBD2,TRBV18,TGTGCCAGCTCACCGGCGACAGCGGGGGGCTCAAGGAATGAGCAGTTCTTC,CASSPATAGGSRNEQFF
TRBJ1-1,-,TRBD1,TRBV19,TGTGCCAGTAACTATAGGGCAGGGGGCGGTTACACTGAAGCTTTCTTT,CASNYRAGGGYTEAFF
TRBJ2-5,-,TRBD2,TRBV6-6,TGTGCCAGCGCGGGGGGCGACGGGATCTTGTACTTC,CASAGGDGILYF
TRBJ2-7,-,-,TRBV11-2,TGTGCCAGCAGCTCACCCCAGGTGAATATTTACGAGCAGTACTTC,CASSSPQVNIYEQYF
TRBJ2-2,-,TRBD1,TRBV29-1,TGCAGCGTTCGCTCCGGGACAGGGAACACCGGGGAGCTGTTTTTT,CSVRSGTGNTGELFF
TRBJ1-6,-,TRBD1,TRBV9,TGTGCCAGCAGCATCAGGGACAGCTTGGGGTCACCCCTCCACTTT,CASSIRDSLGSPLHF
TRBJ2-5,-,TRBD2,TRBV30,TGTGCCTGGAGTGTGACTAGCGGGAGTAGGGAGACCCAGTACTTC,CAWSVTSGSRETQYF
TRBJ1-1,-,-,TRBV19,TGTGCCAGTAGTAACGCCGGTACTCTGAACACTGAAGCTTTCTTT,CASSNAGTLNTEAFF
TRBJ1-4,-,TRBD1,TRBV2,TGTGCCAGCAGACAGGGGAACGAAAAACTGTTTTTT,CASRQGNEKLFF
TRBJ1-5,-,-,TRBV4-1,TGCGCCAGCAGCCAAGATTTCACAGCAAATCAGCCCCAGCATTTT,CASSQDFTANQPQHF